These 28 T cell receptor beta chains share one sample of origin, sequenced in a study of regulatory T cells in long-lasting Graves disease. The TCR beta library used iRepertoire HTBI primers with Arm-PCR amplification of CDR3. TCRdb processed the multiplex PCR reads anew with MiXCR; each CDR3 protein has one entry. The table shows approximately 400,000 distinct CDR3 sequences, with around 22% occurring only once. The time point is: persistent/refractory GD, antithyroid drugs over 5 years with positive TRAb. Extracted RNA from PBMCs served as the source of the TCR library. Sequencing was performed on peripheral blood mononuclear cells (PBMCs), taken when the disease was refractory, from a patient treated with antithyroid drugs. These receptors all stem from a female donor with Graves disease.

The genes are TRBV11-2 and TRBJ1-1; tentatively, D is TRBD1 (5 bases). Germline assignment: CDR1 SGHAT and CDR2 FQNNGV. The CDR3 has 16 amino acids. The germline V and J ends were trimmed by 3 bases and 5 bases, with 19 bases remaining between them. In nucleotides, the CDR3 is TGTGCCAGCAGCTTCGGGGGGTCGGGGTATCGAACTGAAGCTTTCTTT. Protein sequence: CASSFGGSGYRTEAFF.

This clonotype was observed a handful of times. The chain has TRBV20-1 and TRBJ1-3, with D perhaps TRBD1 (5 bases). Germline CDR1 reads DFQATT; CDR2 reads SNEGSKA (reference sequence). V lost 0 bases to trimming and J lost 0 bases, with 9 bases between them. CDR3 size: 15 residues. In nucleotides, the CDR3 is TGCAGTGCTAGAGATGTAGGGGACTCTGGAAACACCATATATTTT. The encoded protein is CSARDVGDSGNTIYF.

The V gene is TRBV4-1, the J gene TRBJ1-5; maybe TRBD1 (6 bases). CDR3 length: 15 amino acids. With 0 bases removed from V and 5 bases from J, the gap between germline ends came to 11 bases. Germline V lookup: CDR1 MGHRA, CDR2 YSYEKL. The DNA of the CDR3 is TGCGCCAGCAGCCAAGAGATGGCAGGGGATCAGCCCCAGCATTTT. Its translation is CASSQEMAGDQPQHF.

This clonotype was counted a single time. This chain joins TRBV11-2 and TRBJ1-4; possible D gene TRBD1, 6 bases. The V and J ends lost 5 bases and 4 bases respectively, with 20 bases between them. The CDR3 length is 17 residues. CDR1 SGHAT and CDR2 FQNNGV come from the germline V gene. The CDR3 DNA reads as TGTGCCAGCAGCCTGGTCGGGGGCGGAGGACTTAATGAAAAACTGTTTTTT. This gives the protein CASSLVGGGGLNEKLFF.

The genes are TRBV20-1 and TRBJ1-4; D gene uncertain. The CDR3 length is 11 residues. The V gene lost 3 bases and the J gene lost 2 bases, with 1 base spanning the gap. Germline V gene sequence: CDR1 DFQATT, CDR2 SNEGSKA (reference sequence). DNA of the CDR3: TGCAGTGCTAGCACTAATGAAAAACTGTTTTTT. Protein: CSASTNEKLFF.

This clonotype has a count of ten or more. CDR3 protein: CASSLVTEAFF. CDR3 in DNA: TGTGCCAGCAGTTTGGTCACTGAAGCTTTCTTT. This chain uses TRBV7-9 with TRBJ1-1, with D uncertain. Trimming shortened V by 6 bases and J by 4 bases, and 6 bases separated the two germline ends. The germline V gene encodes CDR1 SEHNR and CDR2 FQNEAQ (reference sequence). The CDR3 length is 11 residues.

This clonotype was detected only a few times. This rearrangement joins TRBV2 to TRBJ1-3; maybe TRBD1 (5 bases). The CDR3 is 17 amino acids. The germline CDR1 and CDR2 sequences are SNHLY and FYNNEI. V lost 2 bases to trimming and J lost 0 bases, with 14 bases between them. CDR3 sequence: CASSESGTSCSGNTIYF. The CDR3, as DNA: TGTGCCAGCAGTGAATCAGGGACGTCCTGCTCTGGAAACACCATATATTTT.

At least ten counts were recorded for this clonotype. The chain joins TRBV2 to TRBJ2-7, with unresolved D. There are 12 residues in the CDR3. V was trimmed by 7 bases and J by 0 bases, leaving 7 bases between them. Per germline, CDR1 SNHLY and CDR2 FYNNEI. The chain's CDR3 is CASNYISYEQYF. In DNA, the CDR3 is TGTGCCAGCAATTACATCTCCTACGAGCAGTACTTC.

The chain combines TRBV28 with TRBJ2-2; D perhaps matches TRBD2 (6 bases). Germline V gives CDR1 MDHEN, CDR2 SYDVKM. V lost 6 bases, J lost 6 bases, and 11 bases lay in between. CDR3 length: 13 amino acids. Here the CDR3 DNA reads TGTGCCAGCAGGGAGCGGGTAGCCGGGGAGCTGTTTTTT. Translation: CASRERVAGELFF.

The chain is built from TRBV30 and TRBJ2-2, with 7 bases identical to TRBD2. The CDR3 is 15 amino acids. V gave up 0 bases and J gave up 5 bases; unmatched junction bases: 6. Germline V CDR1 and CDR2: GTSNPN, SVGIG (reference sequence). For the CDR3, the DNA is TGTGCCTGGAGTGTCGGACTAGGGCGGACCGGGGAGCTGTTTTTT. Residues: CAWSVGLGRTGELFF. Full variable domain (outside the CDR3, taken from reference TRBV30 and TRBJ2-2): SQTIHQWPATLVQPVGSPLSLECTVEGTSNPNLYWYRQAAGRGLQLLFYSVGIGQISSEVPQNLSASRPQDRQFILSSKKLLLSDSGFYLCAWSVGLGRTGELFFGEGSRLTVL.

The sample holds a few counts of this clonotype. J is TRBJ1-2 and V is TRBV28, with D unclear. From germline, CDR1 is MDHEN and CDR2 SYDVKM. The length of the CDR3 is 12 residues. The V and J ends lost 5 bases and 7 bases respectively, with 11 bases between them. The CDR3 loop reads CASSLRYGGYTF. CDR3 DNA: TGTGCCAGCAGTCTCCGGTATGGTGGCTACACCTTC.

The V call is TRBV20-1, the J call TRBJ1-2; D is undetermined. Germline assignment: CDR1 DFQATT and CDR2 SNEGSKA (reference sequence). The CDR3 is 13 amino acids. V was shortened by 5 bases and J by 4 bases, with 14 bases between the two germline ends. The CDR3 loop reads CSAAEGAAYGYTF. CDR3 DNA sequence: TGCAGTGCTGCTGAGGGCGCTGCCTATGGCTACACCTTC.

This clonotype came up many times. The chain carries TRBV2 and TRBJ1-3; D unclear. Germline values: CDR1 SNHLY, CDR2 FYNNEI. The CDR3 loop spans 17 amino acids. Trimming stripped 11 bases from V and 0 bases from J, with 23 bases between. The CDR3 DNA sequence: TGTGCCTACGACGCTCGCAGGACCCGCGACTCTGGAAACACCATATATTTT. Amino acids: CAYDARRTRDSGNTIYF. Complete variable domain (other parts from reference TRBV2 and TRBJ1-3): EPEVTQTPSHQVTQMGQEVILRCVPISNHLYFYWYRQILGQKVEFLVSFYNNEISEKSEIFDDQFSVERPDGSNFTLKIRSTKLEDSAMYFCAYDARRTRDSGNTIYFGEGSWLTVV.

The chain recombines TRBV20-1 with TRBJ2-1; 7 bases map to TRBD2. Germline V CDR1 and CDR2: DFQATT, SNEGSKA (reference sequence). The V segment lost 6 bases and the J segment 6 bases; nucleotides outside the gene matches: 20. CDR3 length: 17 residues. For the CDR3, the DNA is TGCAGTGCATTCCCCCCATTAGTGGGAGGGCCGAGCAATGAGCAGTTCTTC. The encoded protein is CSAFPPLVGGPSNEQFF.

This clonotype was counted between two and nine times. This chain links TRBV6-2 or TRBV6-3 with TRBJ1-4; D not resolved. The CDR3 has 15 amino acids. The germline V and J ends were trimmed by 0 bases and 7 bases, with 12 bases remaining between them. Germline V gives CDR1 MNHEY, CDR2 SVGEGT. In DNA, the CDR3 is TGTGCCAGCAGTTACTCGACCCCTCGCGGTGAAAAACTGTTTTTT. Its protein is CASSYSTPRGEKLFF.

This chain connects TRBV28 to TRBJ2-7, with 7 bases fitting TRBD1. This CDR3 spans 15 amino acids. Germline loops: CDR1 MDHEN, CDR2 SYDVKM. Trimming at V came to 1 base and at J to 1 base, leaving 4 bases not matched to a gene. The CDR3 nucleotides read TGTGCCAGCAGTTTATCCGGGACAGTTTCCTACGAGCAGTACTTC. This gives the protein CASSLSGTVSYEQYF.

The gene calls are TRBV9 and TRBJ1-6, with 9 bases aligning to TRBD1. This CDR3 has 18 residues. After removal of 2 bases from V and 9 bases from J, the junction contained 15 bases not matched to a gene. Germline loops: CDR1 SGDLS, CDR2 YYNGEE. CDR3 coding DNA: TGTGCCAGCAGCGTGTCGAGATCTCCGGGACAGGGCGGTTCACCCCTCCACTTT. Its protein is CASSVSRSPGQGGSPLHF.

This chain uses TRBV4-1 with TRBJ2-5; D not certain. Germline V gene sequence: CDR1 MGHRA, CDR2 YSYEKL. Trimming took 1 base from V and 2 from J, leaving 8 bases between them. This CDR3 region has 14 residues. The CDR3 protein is CASSQASGQETQYF. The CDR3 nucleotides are TGCGCCAGCAGCCAAGCATCTGGGCAAGAGACCCAGTACTTC.

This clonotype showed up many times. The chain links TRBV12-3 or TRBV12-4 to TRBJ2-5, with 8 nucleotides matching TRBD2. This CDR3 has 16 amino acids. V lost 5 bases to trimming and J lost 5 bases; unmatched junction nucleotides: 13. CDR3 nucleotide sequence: TGTGCCAGCAGTATACGCGCGGGTAGCGGGACGGAGACCCAGTACTTC. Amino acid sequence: CASSIRAGSGTETQYF.

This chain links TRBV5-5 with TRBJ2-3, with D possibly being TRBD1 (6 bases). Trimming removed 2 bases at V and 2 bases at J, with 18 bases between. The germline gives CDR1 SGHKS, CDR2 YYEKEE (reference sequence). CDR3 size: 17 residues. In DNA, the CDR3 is TGTGCCAGCAGCTTTTCCAGGGGCGCGGGCTCCACAGATACGCAGTATTTT. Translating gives CASSFSRGAGSTDTQYF.

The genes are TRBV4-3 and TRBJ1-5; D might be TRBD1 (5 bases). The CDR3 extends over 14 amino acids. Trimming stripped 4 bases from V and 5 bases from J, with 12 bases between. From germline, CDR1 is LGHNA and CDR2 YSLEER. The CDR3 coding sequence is TGCGCCAGCAGCCCGTCCCAAGGGGATCAGCCCCAGCATTTT. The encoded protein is CASSPSQGDQPQHF.

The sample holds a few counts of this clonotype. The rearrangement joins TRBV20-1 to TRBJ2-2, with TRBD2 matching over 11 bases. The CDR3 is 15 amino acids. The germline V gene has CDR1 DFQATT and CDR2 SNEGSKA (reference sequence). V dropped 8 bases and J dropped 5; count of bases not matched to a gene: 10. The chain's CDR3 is CSPVRLAGRTGELFF. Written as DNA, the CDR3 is TGCAGTCCGGTACGACTAGCGGGAAGGACCGGGGAGCTGTTTTTT.

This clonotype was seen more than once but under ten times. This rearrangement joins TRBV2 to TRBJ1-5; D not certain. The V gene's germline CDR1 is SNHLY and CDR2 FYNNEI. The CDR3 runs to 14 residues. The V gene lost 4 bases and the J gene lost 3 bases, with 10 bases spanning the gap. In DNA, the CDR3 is TGTGCCAGCAGTGCGGGTGGTAACAATCAGCCCCAGCATTTT. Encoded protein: CASSAGGNNQPQHF.

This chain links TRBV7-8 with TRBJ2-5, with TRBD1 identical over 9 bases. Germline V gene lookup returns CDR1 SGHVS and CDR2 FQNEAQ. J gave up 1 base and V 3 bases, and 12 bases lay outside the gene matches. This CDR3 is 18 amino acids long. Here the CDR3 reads CASSFPRQGVGSQETQYF. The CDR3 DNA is TGTGCCAGCAGCTTTCCCCGACAGGGGGTTGGTAGCCAAGAGACCCAGTACTTC.

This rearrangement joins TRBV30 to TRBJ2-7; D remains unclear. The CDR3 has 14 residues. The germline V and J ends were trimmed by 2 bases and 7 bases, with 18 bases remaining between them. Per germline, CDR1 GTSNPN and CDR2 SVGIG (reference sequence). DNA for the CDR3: TGTGCCTGGAGTCCCTACAGCGACATGGGTGAGCAGTACTTC. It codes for CAWSPYSDMGEQYF.

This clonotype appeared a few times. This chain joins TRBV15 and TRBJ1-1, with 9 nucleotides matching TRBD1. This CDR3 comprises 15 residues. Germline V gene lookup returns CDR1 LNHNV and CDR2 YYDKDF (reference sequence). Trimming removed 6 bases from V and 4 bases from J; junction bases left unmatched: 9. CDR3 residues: CATSLGTGRGTEAFF. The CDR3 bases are TGTGCCACCAGTTTGGGGACAGGGAGGGGCACTGAAGCTTTCTTT.

The CDR3 DNA sequence: TGTGCCAGCAGTGAAGCGGGGCCAGGGCCTGAAGCTTTCTTT. Protein: CASSEAGPGPEAFF. The rearrangement joins TRBV25-1 to TRBJ1-1; TRBD1 is a possible D gene (5 bases). CDR3 length: 14 residues. Germline CDR1 is MGHDK and CDR2 is SYGVNS. The ends were cut back, 2 bases at V and 6 bases at J, with 13 bases in the middle.

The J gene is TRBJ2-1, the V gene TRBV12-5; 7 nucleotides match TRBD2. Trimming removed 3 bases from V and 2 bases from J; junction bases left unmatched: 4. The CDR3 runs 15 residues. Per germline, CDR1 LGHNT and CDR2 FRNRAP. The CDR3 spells CASGFSSGAYNEQFF. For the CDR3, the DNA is TGTGCTAGTGGTTTCTCTAGCGGTGCCTACAATGAGCAGTTCTTC.